This TCR beta chain stems from a study of OX40 agonist ivuxolimab in advanced cancers. TCRdb's copy holds only in-frame clones and misses some; the assay was immunoSEQ multiplex PCR. The sample shows about 62,000 clones, approximately 92% of them seen only once. V lost 4 bases and J lost 2, with 2 bases in between. CDR3 size: 12 residues. CDR1 and CDR2 from the germline V gene are SGHTA and FQGTGA. Whole-study findings and limits: On average, CD8+ T cells had more expanded clones than CD4+.

Remarks on this clone: Its antigen is not identified. This CDR3 is also generated by other DNA sequences in the sample.

The material was CD4+ or CD8+ T cells sorted from blood, obtained in a trial of the OX40 agonist ivuxolimab. The TCR originated in an adult with an advanced solid tumor such as melanoma, head and neck, liver or kidney cancer. This rearrangement joins TRBV7-3 to TRBJ2-2, with D uncertain. The DNA for the CDR3 is TGTGCCAGCAGCTCAAACACCGGGGAGCTGTTTTTT. Translating it yields CASSSNTGELFF.